One sample yielded the 2 T cell receptor beta chains listed below, sequenced in a study of T cell responses to AZD1222 COVID-19 vaccine. Using immunoSEQ multiplex PCR, the repertoire was profiled, and TCRdb retains in-frame clones only, with some absent. Altogether fewer than 150,000 clones are present, 90% to 95% being singletons, with the ten largest covering around 3.1%. The material was peripheral blood, obtained on day 0 of AZD1222 vaccination. These receptors all come from an adult in good health.

The rearrangement uses TRBV7-3 and TRBJ1-1; 7 bases map to TRBD1. The CDR3 loop spans 15 amino acids. CDR1 SGHTA and CDR2 FQGTGA come from the germline V gene. V gave up 2 bases and J gave up 2 bases; unmatched junction bases: 5. The DNA for the CDR3 is TGTGCCAGCAGCTTATACCCAGGGGGTAACACTGAAGCTTTCTTT. It translates to CASSLYPGGNTEAFF. Using reference TRBV7-3 and TRBJ1-1 for the parts outside the CDR3, the full variable domain is GAGVSQTPSNKVTEKGKYVELRCDPISGHTALYWYRQSLGQGPEFLIYFQGTGAADDSGLPNDRFFAVRPEGSVSTLKIQRTERGDSAVYLCASSLYPGGNTEAFFGQGTRLTVV.

This clone was observed a handful of times. The rearrangement links TRBV19 to TRBJ2-6; TRBD1 agrees at 7 bases. With 3 bases clipped from V and 4 bases from J, the junction kept 9 bases outside the gene matches. Per germline, CDR1 LNHDA and CDR2 SQIVND (reference sequence). The CDR3 is made up of 17 amino acids. The CDR3: CASSIRGQARGANVLTF. The DNA for the CDR3 is TGTGCCAGTAGTATTAGGGGGCAAGCCAGGGGGGCCAACGTCCTGACTTTC.